These 10 T cell receptor beta chains came from one sample sequenced in a study of blood T cell repertoires in COVID-19. TCRdb keeps only in-frame clones here, not all; method: immunoSEQ multiplex PCR. The sample carries about 200,000 clones, around 84% recorded once. Sequenced: peripheral blood. These receptors were taken from a woman of 80 years or more with acute or convalescent COVID-19.

V is TRBV5-1 and J is TRBJ1-6; 7 bases map to TRBD1. Germline values: CDR1 SGHRS, CDR2 YFSETQ. There are 14 residues in the CDR3. V lost 5 bases to trimming and J lost 6 bases; unmatched junction nucleotides: 5. CDR3 in DNA: TGCGCCAGCAGACCGACAGGGTCTAATTCACCCCTCCACTTT. As protein: CASRPTGSNSPLHF.

J is TRBJ2-5 and V is TRBV6-5; D is unresolved. Trimming left V 6 bases short and J 0 bases short, with 5 bases between. The germline CDR1 and CDR2 sequences are MNHEY and SVGAGI. CDR3 length: 12 amino acids. The CDR3 DNA reads as TGTGCCAGCAGCCCAAACCAAGAGACCCAGTACTTC. The encoded protein is CASSPNQETQYF.

The chain has TRBV2 and TRBJ2-7, with TRBD2 matching over 7 bases. With 6 bases clipped from V and 3 bases from J, the junction kept 5 bases outside the gene matches. The CDR3 totals 13 residues. Germline V gene sequence: CDR1 SNHLY, CDR2 FYNNEI. This CDR3 is CASSTGTNYEQYF. The CDR3 DNA sequence: TGTGCCAGCAGCACCGGGACTAACTACGAGCAGTACTTC.

The chain links TRBV10-2 to TRBJ1-5, with 11 positions matching TRBD1. The CDR3 is made up of 15 amino acids. V lost 2 bases, J lost 7 bases, and 4 bases stayed unmatched. Germline V CDR1 and CDR2: WSHSY, SAAADI. Written as DNA, the CDR3 is TGCGCCAGCAGTGAGGGACAGGGGGCATTGCAGCCCCAGCATTTT. Its translation is CASSEGQGALQPQHF.

As to this clone: The same CDR3 can be traced to other DNA sequences in this sample. CDR3 DNA sequence: TGTGCCAGCTCCCCCGGGGGACACGAGCAGTACTTC. Its protein product is CASSPGGHEQYF. The V gene is TRBV18, the J gene TRBJ2-7, with D perhaps matching TRBD2 (6 bases). V was trimmed by 6 bases and J by 5 bases, leaving 11 bases between them. This CDR3 has 12 amino acids. Germline CDR1 is KGHSH and CDR2 is LQKENI.

The chain uses TRBV7-9 and TRBJ2-7, with D possibly TRBD2 on 6 matching bases. The CDR3 spans 14 residues. Germline lookup yields CDR1 SEHNR and CDR2 FQNEAQ (reference sequence). V was cut by 3 bases and J by 5 bases, with 14 bases left in between. The CDR3 region is CASSFSGRGDEQYF. Written as DNA, the CDR3 is TGTGCCAGCAGCTTTTCCGGGAGAGGCGACGAGCAGTACTTC.

This clone appeared once. The V gene is TRBV10-3, the J gene TRBJ1-2; 9 nucleotides agree with TRBD1. The germline V gene has CDR1 ENHRY and CDR2 SYGVKD. Trimming removed 10 bases from V and 4 bases from J; junction bases left unmatched: 7. The CDR3 sequence is 13 residues long. The CDR3, as DNA: TGTGCCACCCAGGGACAGGGTCTCTATGGCTACACCTTC. As protein: CATQGQGLYGYTF.

The chain combines TRBV5-1 with TRBJ1-4; D may be TRBD1 (6 bases). The CDR3 totals 14 residues. CDR1 and CDR2 (germline): SGHRS, YFSETQ. Trimming cost V 3 bases and J 4 bases, with 10 bases left between them. As DNA, the CDR3 is TGCGCCAGCAGCTCCGGGACAAGTAATGAAAAACTGTTTTTT. Amino acid sequence: CASSSGTSNEKLFF.

J is TRBJ2-1 and V is TRBV15; tentative D call: TRBD2 (6 bases). Trimming pared 0 bases from V and 9 bases from J, leaving 12 bases between. Germline loops: CDR1 LNHNV, CDR2 YYDKDF (reference sequence). CDR3 length: 14 residues. The chain's CDR3 is CATSRDFRGSEQFF. For the CDR3, the DNA is TGTGCCACCAGCAGAGATTTTCGGGGGAGTGAGCAGTTCTTC.

The V and J genes are TRBV12-3 or TRBV12-4 and TRBJ1-1; D is perhaps TRBD1 (5 bases). Trimming cost V 8 bases and J 10 bases, with 17 bases left between them. This CDR3 is built from 12 residues. This CDR3 is CASHSLGARAFF. CDR3 DNA sequence: TGTGCCAGCCACTCGTTAGGGGCGCGAGCTTTCTTT.